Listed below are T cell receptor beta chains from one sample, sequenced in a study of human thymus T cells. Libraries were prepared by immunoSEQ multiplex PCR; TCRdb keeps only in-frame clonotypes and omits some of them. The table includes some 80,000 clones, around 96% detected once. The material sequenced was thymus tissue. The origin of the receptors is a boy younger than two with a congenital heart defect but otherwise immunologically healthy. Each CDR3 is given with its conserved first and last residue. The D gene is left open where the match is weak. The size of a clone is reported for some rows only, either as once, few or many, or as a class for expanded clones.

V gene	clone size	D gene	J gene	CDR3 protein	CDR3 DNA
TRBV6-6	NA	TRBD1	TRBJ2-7	CASNTGGGQGTYEQYF	TGTGCCAGCAACACTGGGGGGGGACAGGGAACCTACGAGCAGTACTTC
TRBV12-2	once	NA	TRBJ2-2	CASRPPGTSGRNTGELFF	TGTGCAAGTCGCCCGCCCGGGACTAGCGGGAGGAACACCGGGGAGCTGTTTTTT
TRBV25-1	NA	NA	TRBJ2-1	CASRGPNQFF	TGTGCCAGCAGGGGACCAAACCAGTTCTTC
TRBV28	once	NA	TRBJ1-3	CASSFQGSGWNTIYF	TGTGCCAGCAGTTTTCAGGGTTCTGGATGGAACACCATATATTTT
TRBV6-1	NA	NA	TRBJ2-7	CASKALHRNGYEQYF	TGTGCCAGCAAGGCCCTCCATCGGAATGGCTACGAGCAGTACTTC
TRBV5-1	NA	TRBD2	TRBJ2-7	CASSWGLAGAVDEQYF	TGCGCCAGCAGCTGGGGACTAGCGGGGGCAGTCGACGAGCAGTACTTC
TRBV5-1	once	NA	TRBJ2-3	CASKRTPQTDTQYF	TGCGCCAGCAAGCGGACTCCCCAGACAGATACGCAGTATTTT
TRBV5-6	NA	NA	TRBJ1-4	CASSPMRGLGEKLFF	TGTGCCAGCAGCCCGATGAGGGGACTGGGGGAAAAACTGTTTTTT
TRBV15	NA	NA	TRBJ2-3	CATSRDKDTQYF	TGTGCCACCAGCAGAGATAAAGATACGCAGTATTTT
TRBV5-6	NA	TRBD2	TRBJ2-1	CASSLRGVLAAHNEQFF	TGTGCCAGCAGCTTGAGGGGGGTACTAGCGGCCCACAATGAGCAGTTCTTC
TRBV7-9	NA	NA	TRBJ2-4	CASSRGSLIGKNIQYF	TGTGCCAGCAGCAGGGGCTCCCTGATAGGCAAAAACATTCAGTACTTC
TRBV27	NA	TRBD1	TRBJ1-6	CASSPRTGAYSPLHF	TGTGCCAGCAGTCCGAGGACAGGGGCTTATTCACCCCTCCACTTT
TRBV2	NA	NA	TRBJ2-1	CASTPREPLNNEQFF	TGTGCCAGCACTCCCCGGGAGCCCTTAAACAATGAGCAGTTCTTC
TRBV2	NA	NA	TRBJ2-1	CARSSRAGSSYNEQFF	TGTGCCAGGAGTTCTAGAGCGGGTAGCTCCTACAATGAGCAGTTCTTC
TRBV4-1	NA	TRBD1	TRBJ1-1	CASSRNPGQGNTEAFF	TGCGCCAGCAGCAGAAATCCGGGACAGGGGAACACTGAAGCTTTCTTT
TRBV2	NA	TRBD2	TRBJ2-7	CASRIGTSGRADYEQYF	TGTGCCAGCAGGATCGGGACTAGCGGGAGGGCCGACTACGAGCAGTACTTC
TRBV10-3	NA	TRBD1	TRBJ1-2	CAIREGGTALYGYTF	TGTGCCATCAGGGAGGGAGGGACAGCCCTCTATGGCTACACCTTC
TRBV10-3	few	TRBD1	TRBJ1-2	CAIRTGNYGYTF	TGTGCCATCAGGACAGGGAACTATGGCTACACCTTC
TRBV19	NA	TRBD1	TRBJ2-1	CASSTDRGNNEQFF	TGTGCCAGTAGTACGGACAGGGGAAACAATGAGCAGTTCTTC
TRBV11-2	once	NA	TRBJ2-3	CASSLRQGSTDTQYF	TGTGCCAGCAGCTTAAGGCAGGGTAGCACAGATACGCAGTATTTT
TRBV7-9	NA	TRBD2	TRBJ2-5	CASSLYGTSGGSPEETQYF	TGTGCCAGCAGCTTGTACGGGACTAGCGGGGGAAGCCCGGAAGAGACCCAGTACTTC
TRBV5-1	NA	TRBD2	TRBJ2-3	CASSLRLAGRSTDTQYF	TGCGCCAGCAGCTTAAGACTAGCGGGCCGGAGCACAGATACGCAGTATTTT
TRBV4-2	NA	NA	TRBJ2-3	CASSHVRTGPCTDTQYF	TGTGCCAGCAGCCACGTACGGACTGGCCCCTGCACAGATACGCAGTATTTT
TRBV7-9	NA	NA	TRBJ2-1	CASSLRGGLSGSYNEQFF	TGTGCCAGCAGCTTGAGGGGGGGCCTGTCCGGCTCCTACAATGAGCAGTTCTTC
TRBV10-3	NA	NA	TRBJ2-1	CAISDRANEQFF	TGTGCCATCAGTGACAGGGCCAATGAGCAGTTCTTC
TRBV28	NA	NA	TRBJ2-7	CASSLSFTGTPYEQYF	TGTGCCAGCAGTTTATCCTTCACCGGGACACCCTACGAGCAGTACTTC
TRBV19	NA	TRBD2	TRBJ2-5	CASSTIAGENQETQYF	TGTGCCAGTAGTACCATAGCGGGAGAAAACCAAGAGACCCAGTACTTC
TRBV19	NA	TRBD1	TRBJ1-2	CASSTRDRGPSSYTF	TGTGCCAGTAGCACCCGGGACAGGGGCCCTAGTAGCTACACCTTC
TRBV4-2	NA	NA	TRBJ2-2	CASSQDPKNTGELFF	TGTGCCAGCAGCCAAGATCCTAAGAACACCGGGGAGCTGTTTTTT
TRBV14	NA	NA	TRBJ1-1	CASSQRHGTENTEAFF	TGTGCCAGCAGCCAACGACACGGGACGGAAAACACTGAAGCTTTCTTT
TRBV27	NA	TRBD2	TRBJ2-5	CASRRLAGETPQETQYF	TGTGCCAGCAGAAGACTAGCGGGAGAGACCCCCCAAGAGACCCAGTACTTC
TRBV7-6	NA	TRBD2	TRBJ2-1	CASSLRAGTSGEGILF	TGTGCCAGCAGCTTACGCGCAGGGACTAGCGGGGAGGGGATACTCTTC
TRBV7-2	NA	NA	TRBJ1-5	CASSHRDNGSNQPQHF	TGTGCCAGCAGCCATAGGGACAACGGGAGCAATCAGCCCCAGCATTTT
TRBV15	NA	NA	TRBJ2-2	CATSPERGLLGELFF	TGTGCCACCAGCCCAGAACGGGGACTTTTGGGTGAGCTGTTTTTT
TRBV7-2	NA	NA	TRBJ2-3	CASSLAEADPPCDTQYF	TGTGCCAGCAGCTTAGCGGAGGCAGATCCTCCATGCGATACGCAGTATTTT